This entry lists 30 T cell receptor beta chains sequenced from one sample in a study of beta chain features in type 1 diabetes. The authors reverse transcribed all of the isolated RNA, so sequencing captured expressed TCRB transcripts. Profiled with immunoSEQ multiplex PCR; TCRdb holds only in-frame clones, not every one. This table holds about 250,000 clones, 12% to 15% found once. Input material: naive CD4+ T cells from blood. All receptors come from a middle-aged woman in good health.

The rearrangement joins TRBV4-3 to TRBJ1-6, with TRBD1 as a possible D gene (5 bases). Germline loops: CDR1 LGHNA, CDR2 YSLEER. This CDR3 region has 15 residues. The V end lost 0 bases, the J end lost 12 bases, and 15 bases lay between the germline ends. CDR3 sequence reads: CASSQDPGGGIPLHF. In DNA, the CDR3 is TGCGCCAGCAGCCAAGATCCCGGGGGGGGGATACCCCTCCACTTT.

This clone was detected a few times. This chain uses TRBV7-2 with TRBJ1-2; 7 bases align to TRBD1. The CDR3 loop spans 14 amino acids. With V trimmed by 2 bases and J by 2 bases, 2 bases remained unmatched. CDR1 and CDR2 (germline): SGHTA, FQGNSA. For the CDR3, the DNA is TGTGCCAGCAGCTTACAGACAGGGAACTATGGCTACACCTTC. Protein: CASSLQTGNYGYTF. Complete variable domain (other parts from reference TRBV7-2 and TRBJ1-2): GAGVSQSPSNKVTEKGKDVELRCDPISGHTALYWYRQSLGQGLEFLIYFQGNSAPDKSGLPSDRFSAERTGGSVSTLTIQRTQQEDSAVYLCASSLQTGNYGYTFGSGTRLTVV.

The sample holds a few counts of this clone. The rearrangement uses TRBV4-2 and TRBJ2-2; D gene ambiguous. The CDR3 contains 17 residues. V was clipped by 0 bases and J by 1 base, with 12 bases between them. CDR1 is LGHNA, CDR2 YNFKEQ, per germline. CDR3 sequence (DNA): TGTGCCAGCAGCCAAGACGGCGGTTTGCAGAACACCGGGGAGCTGTTTTTT. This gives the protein CASSQDGGLQNTGELFF.

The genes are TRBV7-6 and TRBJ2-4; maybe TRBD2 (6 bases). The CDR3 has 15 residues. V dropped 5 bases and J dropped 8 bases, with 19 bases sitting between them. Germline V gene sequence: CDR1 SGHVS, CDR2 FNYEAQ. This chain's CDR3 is CASSPLGPAGYIQYF. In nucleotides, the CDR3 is TGTGCCAGCAGCCCGCTGGGGCCTGCGGGGTACATTCAGTACTTC.

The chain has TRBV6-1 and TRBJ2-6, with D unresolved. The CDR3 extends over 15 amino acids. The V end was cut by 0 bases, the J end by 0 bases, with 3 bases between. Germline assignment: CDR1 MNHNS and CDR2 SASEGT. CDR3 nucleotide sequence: TGTGCCAGCAGTGAAGCGCGCTCTGGGGCCAACGTCCTGACTTTC. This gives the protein CASSEARSGANVLTF.

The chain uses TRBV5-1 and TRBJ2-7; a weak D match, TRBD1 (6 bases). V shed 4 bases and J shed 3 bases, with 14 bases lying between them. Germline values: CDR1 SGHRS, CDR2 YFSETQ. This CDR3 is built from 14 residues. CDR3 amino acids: CASSLATGNYEQYF. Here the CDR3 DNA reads TGCGCCAGCAGCCTTGCGACAGGAAACTACGAGCAGTACTTC.

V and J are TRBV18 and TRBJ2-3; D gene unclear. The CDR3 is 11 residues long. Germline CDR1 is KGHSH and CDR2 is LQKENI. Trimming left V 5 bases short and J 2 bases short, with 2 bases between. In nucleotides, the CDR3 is TGTGCCAGCTCATACACAGATACGCAGTATTTT. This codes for CASSYTDTQYF.

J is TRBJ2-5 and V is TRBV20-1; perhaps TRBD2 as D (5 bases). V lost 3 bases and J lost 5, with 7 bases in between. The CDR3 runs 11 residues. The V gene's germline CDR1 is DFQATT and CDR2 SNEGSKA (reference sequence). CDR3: CSASWRETQYF. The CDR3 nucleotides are TGCAGTGCTAGTTGGAGGGAGACCCAGTACTTC.

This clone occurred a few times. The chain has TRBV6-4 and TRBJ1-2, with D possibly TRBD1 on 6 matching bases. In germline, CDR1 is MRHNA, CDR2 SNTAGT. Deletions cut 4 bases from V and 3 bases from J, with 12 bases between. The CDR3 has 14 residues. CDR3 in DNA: TGTGCCAGCAGTGCTACAACAGGGTACTATGGCTACACCTTC. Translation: CASSATTGYYGYTF.

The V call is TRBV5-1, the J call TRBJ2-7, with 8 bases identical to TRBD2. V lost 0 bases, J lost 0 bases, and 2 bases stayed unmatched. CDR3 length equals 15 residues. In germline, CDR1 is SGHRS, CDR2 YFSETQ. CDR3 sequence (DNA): TGCGCCAGCAGCTTGGCAAGCGGGGGCTCCTACGAGCAGTACTTC. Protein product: CASSLASGGSYEQYF. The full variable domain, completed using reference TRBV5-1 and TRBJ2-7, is KAGVTQTPRYLIKTRGQQVTLSCSPISGHRSVSWYQQTPGQGLQFLFEYFSETQRNKGNFPGRFSGRQFSNSRSEMNVSTLELGDSALYLCASSLASGGSYEQYFGPGTRLTVT.

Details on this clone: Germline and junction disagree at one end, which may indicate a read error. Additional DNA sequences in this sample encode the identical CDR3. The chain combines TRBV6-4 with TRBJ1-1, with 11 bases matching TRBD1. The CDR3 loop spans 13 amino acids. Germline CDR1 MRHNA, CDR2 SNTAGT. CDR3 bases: TGTGCCAGCAGGGGACAGGGGGACACTGAGGCTTTCTTT. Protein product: CASRGQGDTEAFF.

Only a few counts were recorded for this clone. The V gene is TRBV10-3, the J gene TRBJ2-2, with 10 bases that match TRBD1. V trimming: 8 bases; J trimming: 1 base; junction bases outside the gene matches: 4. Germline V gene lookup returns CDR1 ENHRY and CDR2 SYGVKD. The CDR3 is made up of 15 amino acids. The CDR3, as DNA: TGTGCCATCTCGGGGACAGGGGTGAACACCGGGGAGCTGTTTTTT. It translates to CAISGTGVNTGELFF.

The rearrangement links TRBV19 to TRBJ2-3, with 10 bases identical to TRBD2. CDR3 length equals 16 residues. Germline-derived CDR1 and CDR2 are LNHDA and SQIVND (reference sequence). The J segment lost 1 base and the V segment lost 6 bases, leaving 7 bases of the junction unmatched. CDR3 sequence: CASRPFGLAGTDTQYF. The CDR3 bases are TGTGCCAGTAGGCCCTTCGGACTAGCGGGCACAGATACGCAGTATTTT.

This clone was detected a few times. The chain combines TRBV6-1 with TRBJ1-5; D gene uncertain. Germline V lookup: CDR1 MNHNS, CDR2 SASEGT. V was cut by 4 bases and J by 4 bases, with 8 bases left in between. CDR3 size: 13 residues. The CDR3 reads CASSVVENQPQHF. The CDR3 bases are TGTGCCAGCAGTGTGGTAGAGAATCAGCCCCAGCATTTT.

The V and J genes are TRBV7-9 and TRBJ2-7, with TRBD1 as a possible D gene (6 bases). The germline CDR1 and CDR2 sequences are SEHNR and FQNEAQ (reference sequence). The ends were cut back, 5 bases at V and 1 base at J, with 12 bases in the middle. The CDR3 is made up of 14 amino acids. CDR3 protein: CASSTRGSSYEQYF. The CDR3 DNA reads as TGTGCCAGCAGCACCAGGGGAAGTTCCTACGAGCAGTACTTC.

The CDR3 DNA reads as TGTGCCAGCGGAGGGGACAGGGGCTTCTACGAGCAGTACTTC. As protein: CASGGDRGFYEQYF. The chain carries TRBV4-2 and TRBJ2-7; TRBD1 aligns across 10 bases. The germline V gene has CDR1 LGHNA and CDR2 YNFKEQ. The junction had 7 bases not matched to a gene; V was cut back by 8 bases and J by 3 bases. The CDR3 totals 14 residues.

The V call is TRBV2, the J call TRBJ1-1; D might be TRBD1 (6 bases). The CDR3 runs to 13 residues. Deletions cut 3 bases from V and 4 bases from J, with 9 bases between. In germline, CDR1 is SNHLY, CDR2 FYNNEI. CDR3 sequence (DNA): TGTGCCAGCAGTGATGTGGGGGCCACTGAAGCTTTCTTT. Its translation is CASSDVGATEAFF.

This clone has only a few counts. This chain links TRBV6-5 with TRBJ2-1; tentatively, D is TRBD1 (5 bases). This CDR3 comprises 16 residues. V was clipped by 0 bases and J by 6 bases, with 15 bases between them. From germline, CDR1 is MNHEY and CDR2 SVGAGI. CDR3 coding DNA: TGTGCCAGCAGTTACTCGGCAGGGTCTATGTCCAATGAGCAGTTCTTC. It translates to CASSYSAGSMSNEQFF.

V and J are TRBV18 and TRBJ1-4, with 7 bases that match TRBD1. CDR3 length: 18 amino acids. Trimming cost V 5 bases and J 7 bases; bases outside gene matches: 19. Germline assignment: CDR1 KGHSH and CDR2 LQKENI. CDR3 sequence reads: CASSALPGQSFMREKLFF. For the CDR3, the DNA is TGTGCCAGCTCAGCCTTACCGGGACAGTCGTTTATGCGTGAAAAACTGTTTTTT.

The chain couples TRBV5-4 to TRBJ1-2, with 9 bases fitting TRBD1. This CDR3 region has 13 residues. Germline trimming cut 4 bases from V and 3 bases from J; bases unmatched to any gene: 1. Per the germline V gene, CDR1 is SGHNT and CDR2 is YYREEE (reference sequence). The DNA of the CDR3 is TGTGCCAGCAGCCGACAGGGGGACTATGGCTACACCTTC. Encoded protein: CASSRQGDYGYTF.

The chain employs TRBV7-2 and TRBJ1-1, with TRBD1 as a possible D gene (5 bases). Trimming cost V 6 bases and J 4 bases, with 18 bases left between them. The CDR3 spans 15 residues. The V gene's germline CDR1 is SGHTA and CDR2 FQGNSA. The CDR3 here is CASSQNQGGVTEAFF. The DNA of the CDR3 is TGTGCCAGCAGTCAAAACCAGGGAGGGGTCACTGAAGCTTTCTTT.

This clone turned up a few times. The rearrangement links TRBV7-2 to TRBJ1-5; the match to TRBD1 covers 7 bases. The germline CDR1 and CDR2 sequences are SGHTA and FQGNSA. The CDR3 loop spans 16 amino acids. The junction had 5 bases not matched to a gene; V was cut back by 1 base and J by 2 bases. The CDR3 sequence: CASSLGQGLRNQPQHF. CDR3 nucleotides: TGTGCCAGCAGCTTAGGACAGGGTTTACGCAATCAGCCCCAGCATTTT.

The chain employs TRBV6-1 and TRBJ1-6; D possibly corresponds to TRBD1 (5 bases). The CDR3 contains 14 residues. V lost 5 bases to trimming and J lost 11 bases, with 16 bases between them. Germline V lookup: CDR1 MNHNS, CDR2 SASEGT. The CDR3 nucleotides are TGTGCCAGCAGTAGCGTCCGCAGGGAACCACCCCTCCACTTT. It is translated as CASSSVRREPPLHF.

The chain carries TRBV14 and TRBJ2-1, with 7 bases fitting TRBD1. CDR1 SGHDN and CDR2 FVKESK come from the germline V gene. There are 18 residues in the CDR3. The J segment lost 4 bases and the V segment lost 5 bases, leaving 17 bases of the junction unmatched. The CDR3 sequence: CASSTRQGKLPNYNEQFF. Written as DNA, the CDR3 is TGTGCCAGCAGCACCCGACAGGGTAAACTACCGAATTACAATGAGCAGTTCTTC.

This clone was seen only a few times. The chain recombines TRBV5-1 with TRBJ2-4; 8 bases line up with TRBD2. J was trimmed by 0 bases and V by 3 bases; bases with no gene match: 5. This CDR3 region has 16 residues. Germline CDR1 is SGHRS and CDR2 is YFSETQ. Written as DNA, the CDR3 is TGCGCCAGCAGCTCTTGGGCGGGGGGAGCCAAAAACATTCAGTACTTC. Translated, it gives CASSSWAGGAKNIQYF.

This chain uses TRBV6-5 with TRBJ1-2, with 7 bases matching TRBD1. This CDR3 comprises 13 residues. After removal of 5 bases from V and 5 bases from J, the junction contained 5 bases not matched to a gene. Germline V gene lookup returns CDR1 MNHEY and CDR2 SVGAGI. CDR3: CASSPGQSYGYTF. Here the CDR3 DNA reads TGTGCCAGCAGTCCGGGACAGTCGTATGGCTACACCTTC.

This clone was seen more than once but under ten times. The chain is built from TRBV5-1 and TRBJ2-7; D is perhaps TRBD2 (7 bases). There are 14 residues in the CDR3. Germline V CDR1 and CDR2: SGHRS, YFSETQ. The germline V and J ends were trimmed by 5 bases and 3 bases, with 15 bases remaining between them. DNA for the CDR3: TGCGCCAGCAGACTACAGGGAGGGGGCTACGAGCAGTACTTC. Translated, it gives CASRLQGGGYEQYF.

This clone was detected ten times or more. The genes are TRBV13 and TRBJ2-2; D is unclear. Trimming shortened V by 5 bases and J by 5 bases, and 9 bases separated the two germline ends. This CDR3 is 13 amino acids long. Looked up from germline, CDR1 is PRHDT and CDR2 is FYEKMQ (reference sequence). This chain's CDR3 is CASSRDWTGELFF. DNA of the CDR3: TGTGCCAGCAGCCGCGACTGGACCGGGGAGCTGTTTTTT.

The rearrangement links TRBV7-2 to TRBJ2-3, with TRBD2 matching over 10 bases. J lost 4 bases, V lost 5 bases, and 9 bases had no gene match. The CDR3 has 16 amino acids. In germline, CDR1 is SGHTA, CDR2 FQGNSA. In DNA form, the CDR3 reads TGTGCCAGCAGCCCACTAGCGGGGAACCGCCCAGATACGCAGTATTTT. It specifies CASSPLAGNRPDTQYF.

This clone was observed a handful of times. The CDR3 region has the DNA TGTGCCAGCAGTGGACAGGGCGGCGCCGGGGAGCTGTTTTTT. The encoded protein is CASSGQGGAGELFF. V and J are TRBV2 and TRBJ2-2; 7 nucleotides agree with TRBD1. The CDR3 runs 14 residues. CDR1 and CDR2 (germline): SNHLY, FYNNEI. The ends lost 4 bases at V and 6 bases at J; junction bases unmatched: 5.